This passage covers 3 T cell receptor beta chains from one sample sequenced in a study of blood T cell repertoires in COVID-19 (dated by TCRdb to about 2020). The library came from the immunoSEQ multiplex PCR assay. The immuneACCESS repertoire file appears here via TCRdb, limited to in-frame rearrangements. These files lack a portion of the clones; in checked studies, under half of the deficit traces to unresolved V genes, and the cause of the others is not known. For this sample there are around 200,000 clones; over 65% appear just once. The ten most abundant clones make up 18% of the sample. The specimen was peripheral blood. These receptors came from a person aged 70 to 85 with COVID-19, enrolled during active disease.

V usage is TRBV29-1 and J usage is TRBJ2-7, with D possibly being TRBD1 (5 bases). CDR1 and CDR2 from the germline V gene are SQVTM and ANQGSEA. Trimming pared 4 bases from V and 5 bases from J, leaving 12 bases between. This CDR3 region has 12 residues. The CDR3 coding sequence is TGCAGCGTTGGCAGGGTAGTGAACGAGCAGTACTTC. Protein: CSVGRVVNEQYF.

The chain employs TRBV6-5 and TRBJ1-5; 8 bases match TRBD1. The CDR3 has 16 residues. Germline V gives CDR1 MNHEY, CDR2 SVGAGI. J was trimmed by 4 bases and V by 2 bases; bases with no gene match: 7. For the CDR3, the DNA is TGTGCCAGCAGTTACCCGACAGGGGAGCCAAATCAGCCCCAGCATTTT. Its protein is CASSYPTGEPNQPQHF.

The chain recombines TRBV24-1 with TRBJ2-1, with TRBD2 matching 9 bases. The trim removed 0 bases at V and 1 base at J, leaving 6 bases unmatched. This CDR3 is 18 amino acids long. CDR1 and CDR2 from the germline V gene are KGHDR and SFDVKD. CDR3 loop: CATSDLSISGSSYNEQFF. The CDR3 DNA is TGTGCCACCAGTGATTTGTCAATTAGCGGGAGTTCCTACAATGAGCAGTTCTTC.